This T cell receptor (beta chain) was found in a study of CD8+CD57+ T cells in acquired aplastic anemia (dated by TCRdb to the late 2010s). For the study in its entirety: A mean of about 3 ug of DNA, ranging from roughly 0.19 to 27.4 ug, was extracted from sorted CD4+ and CD8+ cells. An average of approximately 10 million reads for CD4+ cells and approximately 11 million reads for CD8+ cells was obtained from healthy donor samples.

Points the paper makes about the study in general: Patients and healthy controls showed no significant difference in CD8+ Simpson's diversity (P=0.060). Around 28 CD8+ CDR3 sequences were found to be shared between patients and controls, but these sequences appeared to be highly expressed in patients and within the immunodominant clones of the patients.

In this study, sorted CD4+ and CD8+ T cells from the blood of healthy subjects and of severe aplastic anemia patients had their TCR repertoires deep-sequenced. Ficoll-Paque density gradient centrifugation was used to isolate peripheral blood mononuclear cells. Before DNA extraction, CD4+ and CD8+ T cells were sorted by FACS or by magnetic beads. TCR beta VDJ combination and CDR3 sequence profiling used genomic DNA as the template. An Illumina HiSeq 2000 was used for TCR repertoire sequencing. Under the source paper's analysis protocol: TRBV/TRBJ rearrangement plots, CDR3 size and DJ length profiles, and Simpson's diversity index were used to evaluate the repertoires. Whichever DNA sequence was most abundant in the deep sequencing data was defined as the immunodominant clone. CDR3 amino acid sequences were checked for sharing between subjects and were compared against published repertoires and the VDJdb database. The public sequencing data were trimmed at Q25 with fastp and processed into clonotypes with MiXCR by TCRdb, which kept only in-frame beta chains. Rows merge per CDR3 protein into single entries with the most common DNA and genes. The V and J calls follow TCRdb's processing rather than the paper's. The sample table lists some 190,000 distinct CDR3 sequences, 45% to 50% of them with a count of one. Around 2.7% of the sample rests with the top ten.

This clonotype was observed many times. No cognate antigen has been identified for it. Per-base quality was not reported, and no clone a single base away is much larger than it. CDR1 and CDR2, per the germline V gene, are MNHNS and SASEGT. V lost 4 bases and J lost 5 bases; the stretch between them is 11 bases long. Inclusive of the bounding cysteine and phenylalanine, the CDR3 is 13 residues long. Left in the record is the CDR3 DNA by itself, 39 bases read in frame from the first base. The source is a human donor in good health. Sample: sorted CD4+, CD8+, or CD8+CD57+ T cells (not recorded which) from PBMCs. The sequence links TRBV6-1 to TRBJ2-5, and the D gene may be TRBD2, 6 bases matching. The DNA sequence follows: TGTGCCAGCAGTGTTCCGGGAGAGGAGACCCAGTACTTC. This codes for CASSVPGEETQYF.